This TCR beta chain comes out of a study of regulatory T cells in long-lasting Graves disease. Study-wide points: Persistent disease exhibited a predilection for TRBV28, TRBJ1-2 and TRBJ2-5. Only peripheral blood was studied, not thyroid tissue.

Arm-PCR of CDR3 regions and iRepertoire HTBI primers were used to build TCR beta libraries. TCRdb passed the multiplex PCR reads through MiXCR, listing each CDR3 protein once. The sample holds hundreds of thousands of distinct CDR3 sequences, roughly 15% seen once. Germline assignment: CDR1 SGHDT and CDR2 YYEEEE. The CDR3 loop spans 14 amino acids. Trimming stripped 4 bases from V and 6 bases from J, with 17 bases between. This clonotype was seen more than once but under ten times. Its antigen is not identified. Sample time point: newly diagnosed GD, antithyroid drugs for less than 3 months. The TCR library was made from RNA extracted from PBMCs. These sequences were also reported in another study, on T cells in Graves' hyperthyroidism and ophthalmopathy. That study adds: Initially, a first-round RT-PCR of the TCR CDR3 employed the HTBI primer set.

Material: peripheral blood mononuclear cells (PBMCs), obtained at new diagnosis, from a patient treated with antithyroid drugs. The TCR sequence derives from a woman aged 25 to 45 with Graves disease. This chain connects TRBV5-6 to TRBJ2-7, with TRBD2 as a possible D gene (6 bases). CDR3 DNA: TGTGCCAGCAGCCTCCTGGCGGGAAGAGGCGAGCAGTACTTC. Residues: CASSLLAGRGEQYF.